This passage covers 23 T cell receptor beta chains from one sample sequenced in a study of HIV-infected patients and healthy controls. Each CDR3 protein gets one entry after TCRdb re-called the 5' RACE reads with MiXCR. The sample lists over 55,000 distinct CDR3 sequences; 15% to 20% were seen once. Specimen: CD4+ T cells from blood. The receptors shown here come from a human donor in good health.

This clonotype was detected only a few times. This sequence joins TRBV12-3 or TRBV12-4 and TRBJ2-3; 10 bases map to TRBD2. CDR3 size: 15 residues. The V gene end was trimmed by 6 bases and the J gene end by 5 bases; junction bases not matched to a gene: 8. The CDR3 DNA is TGTGCCAGCAGAAAACTAGCGGGAACAAGAGATACGCAGTATTTT. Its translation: CASRKLAGTRDTQYF.

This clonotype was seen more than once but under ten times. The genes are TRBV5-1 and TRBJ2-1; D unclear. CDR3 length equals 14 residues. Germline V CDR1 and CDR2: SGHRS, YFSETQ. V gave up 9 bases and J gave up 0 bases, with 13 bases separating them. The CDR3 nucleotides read TGCGCCACCGCGCGCGGTTACTCCTACAATGAGCAGTTCTTC. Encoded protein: CATARGYSYNEQFF.

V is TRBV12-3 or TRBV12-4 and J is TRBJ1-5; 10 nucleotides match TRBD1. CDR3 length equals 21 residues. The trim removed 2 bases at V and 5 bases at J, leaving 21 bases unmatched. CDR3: CASSLTTGIFRDRGPYQPQHF. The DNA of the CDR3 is TGTGCCAGCAGTTTAACCACCGGTATATTTCGGGACAGGGGACCCTATCAGCCCCAGCATTTT.

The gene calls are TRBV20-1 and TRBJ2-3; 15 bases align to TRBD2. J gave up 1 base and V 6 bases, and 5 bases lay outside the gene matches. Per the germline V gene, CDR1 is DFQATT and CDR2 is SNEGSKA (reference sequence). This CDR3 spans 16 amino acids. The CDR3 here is CSARTSGGARTDTQYF. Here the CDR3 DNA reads TGCAGTGCACGGACTAGCGGGGGGGCCCGCACAGATACGCAGTATTTT.

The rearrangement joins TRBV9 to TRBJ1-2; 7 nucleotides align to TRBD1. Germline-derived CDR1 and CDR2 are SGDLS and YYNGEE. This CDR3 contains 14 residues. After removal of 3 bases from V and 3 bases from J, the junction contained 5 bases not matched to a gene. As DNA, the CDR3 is TGTGCCAGCAGCGATGGGACAGTCTACTATGGCTACACCTTC. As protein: CASSDGTVYYGYTF.

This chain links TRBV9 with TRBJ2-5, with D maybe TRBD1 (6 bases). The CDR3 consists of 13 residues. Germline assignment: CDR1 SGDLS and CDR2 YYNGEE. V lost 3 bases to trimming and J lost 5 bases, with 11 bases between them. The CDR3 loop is CASSEQGSETQYF. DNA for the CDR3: TGTGCCAGCAGCGAACAGGGTTCCGAGACCCAGTACTTC.

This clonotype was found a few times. The CDR3 region has the DNA TGCAGTGCTAGAGGACGGGGGAGAAACACCGGGGAGCTGTTTTTT. Translating gives CSARGRGRNTGELFF. The chain couples TRBV20-1 to TRBJ2-2, with D maybe TRBD2 (6 bases). Germline-derived CDR1 and CDR2 are DFQATT and SNEGSKA (reference sequence). CDR3 length equals 15 residues. V lost 1 base to trimming and J lost 2 bases, with 11 bases between them.

Here the CDR3 DNA reads TGTGCCAGCAGCTTAGGGGGACAGCACAATCAGCCCCAGCATTTT. Amino acid sequence: CASSLGGQHNQPQHF. V gene TRBV7-2 combines with J gene TRBJ1-5; 7 bases match TRBD1. The CDR3 contains 15 residues. Trimming took 1 base from V and 3 from J; bases not matched to a gene: 3. The germline V gene has CDR1 SGHTA and CDR2 FQGNSA.

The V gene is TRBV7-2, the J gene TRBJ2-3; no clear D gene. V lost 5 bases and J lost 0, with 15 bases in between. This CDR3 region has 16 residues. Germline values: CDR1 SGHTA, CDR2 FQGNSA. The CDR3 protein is CASSPSRTMSTDTQYF. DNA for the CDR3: TGTGCCAGCAGCCCAAGTCGGACGATGAGCACAGATACGCAGTATTTT.

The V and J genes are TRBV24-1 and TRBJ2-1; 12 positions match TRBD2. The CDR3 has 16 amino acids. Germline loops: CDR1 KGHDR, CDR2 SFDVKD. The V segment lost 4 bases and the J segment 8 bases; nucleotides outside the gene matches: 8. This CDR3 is CATSDLPGLAGDEQFF. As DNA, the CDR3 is TGTGCCACCAGTGACCTACCGGGACTAGCGGGCGATGAGCAGTTCTTC.

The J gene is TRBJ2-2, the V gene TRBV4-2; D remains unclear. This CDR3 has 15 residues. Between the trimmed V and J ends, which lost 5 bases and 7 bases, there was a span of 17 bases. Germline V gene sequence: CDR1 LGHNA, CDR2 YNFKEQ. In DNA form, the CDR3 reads TGTGCCAGCAGCGACCGTAGTGGGAAGAACGGGGAGCTGTTTTTT. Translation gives CASSDRSGKNGELFF.

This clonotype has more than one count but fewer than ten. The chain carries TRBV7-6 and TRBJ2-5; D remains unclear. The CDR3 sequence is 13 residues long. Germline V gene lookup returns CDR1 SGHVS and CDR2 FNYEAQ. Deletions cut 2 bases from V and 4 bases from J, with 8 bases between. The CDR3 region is CASSLMAAETQYF. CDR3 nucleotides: TGTGCCAGCAGCTTAATGGCGGCAGAGACCCAGTACTTC.

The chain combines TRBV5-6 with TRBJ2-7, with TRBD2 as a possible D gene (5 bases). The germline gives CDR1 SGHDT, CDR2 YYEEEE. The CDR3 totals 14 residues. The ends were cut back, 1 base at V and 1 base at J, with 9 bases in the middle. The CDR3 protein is CASSLPGFSYEQYF. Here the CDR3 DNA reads TGTGCCAGCAGCTTGCCGGGGTTTTCCTACGAGCAGTACTTC.

CDR3 DNA: TGTGCCAGCAGCTTCAGAGCGGGGGGGCAGTACAATGAGCAGTTCTTC. This codes for CASSFRAGGQYNEQFF. V gene TRBV7-9 combines with J gene TRBJ2-1; 10 nucleotides align to TRBD2. J lost 4 bases, V lost 3 bases, and 6 bases had no gene match. Germline CDR1 and CDR2: SEHNR and FQNEAQ (reference sequence). This CDR3 has 16 residues.

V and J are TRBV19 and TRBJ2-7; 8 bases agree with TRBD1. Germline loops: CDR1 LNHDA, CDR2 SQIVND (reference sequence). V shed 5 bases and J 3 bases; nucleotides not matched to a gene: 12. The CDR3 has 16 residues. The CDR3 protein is CASSSYGQGLLYEQYF. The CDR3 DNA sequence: TGTGCCAGTAGTTCTTACGGACAGGGTTTACTCTACGAGCAGTACTTC. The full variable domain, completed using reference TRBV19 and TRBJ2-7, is DGGITQSPKYLFRKEGQNVTLSCEQNLNHDAMYWYRQDPGQGLRLIYYSQIVNDFQKGDIAEGYSVSREKKESFPLTVTSAQKNPTAFYLCASSSYGQGLLYEQYFGPGTRLTVT.

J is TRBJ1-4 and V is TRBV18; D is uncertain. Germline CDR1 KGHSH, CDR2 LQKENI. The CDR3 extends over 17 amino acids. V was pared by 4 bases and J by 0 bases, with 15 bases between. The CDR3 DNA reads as TGTGCCAGCTCACTGCTGAGGATGGGAGCAACTAATGAAAAACTGTTTTTT. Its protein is CASSLLRMGATNEKLFF.

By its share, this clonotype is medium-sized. The CDR3 sequence: CSVETPTNYGYTF. As DNA, the CDR3 is TGCAGCGTTGAGACACCTACTAACTATGGCTACACCTTC. The rearrangement links TRBV29-1 to TRBJ1-2, with D hard to call. The CDR3 has 13 amino acids. Per germline, CDR1 SQVTM and CDR2 ANQGSEA. V gave up 3 bases and J gave up 0 bases, with 8 bases separating them.

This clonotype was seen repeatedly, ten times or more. The CDR3 region is CASSGDRGLLQPQHF. The CDR3 nucleotides read TGTGCCAGCAGTGGAGACAGGGGGCTTCTTCAGCCCCAGCATTTT. This chain links TRBV28 with TRBJ1-5; 10 bases are a match to TRBD1. V trimming: 5 bases; J trimming: 6 bases; junction bases outside the gene matches: 7. This CDR3 is 15 amino acids long. Germline CDR1 and CDR2: MDHEN and SYDVKM.

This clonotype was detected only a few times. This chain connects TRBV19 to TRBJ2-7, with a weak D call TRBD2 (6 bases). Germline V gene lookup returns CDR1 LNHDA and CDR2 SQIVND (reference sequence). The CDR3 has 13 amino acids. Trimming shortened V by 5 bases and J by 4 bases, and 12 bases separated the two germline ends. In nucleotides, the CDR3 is TGTGCCAGTAGTCCCGGACTACAGTACGAGCAGTACTTC. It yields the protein CASSPGLQYEQYF.

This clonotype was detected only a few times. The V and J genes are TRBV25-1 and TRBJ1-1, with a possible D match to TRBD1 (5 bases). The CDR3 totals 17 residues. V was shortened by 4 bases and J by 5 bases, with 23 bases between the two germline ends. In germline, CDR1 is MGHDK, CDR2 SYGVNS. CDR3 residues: CASSASLGMGRWTEAFF. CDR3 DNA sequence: TGTGCCAGCAGTGCTTCCTTGGGGATGGGGCGTTGGACTGAAGCTTTCTTT.

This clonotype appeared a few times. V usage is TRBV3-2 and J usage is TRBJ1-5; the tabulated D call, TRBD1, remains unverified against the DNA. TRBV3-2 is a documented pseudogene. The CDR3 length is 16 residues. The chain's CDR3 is CASSQVLGGAGQPQHF. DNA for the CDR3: TGTGCCAGCAGCCAAGTCCTGGGGGGCGCAGGTCAGCCCCAGCATTTT.

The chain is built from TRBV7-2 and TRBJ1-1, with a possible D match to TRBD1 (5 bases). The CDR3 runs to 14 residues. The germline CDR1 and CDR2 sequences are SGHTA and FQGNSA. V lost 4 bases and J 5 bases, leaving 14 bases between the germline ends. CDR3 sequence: CASSSRVSRTEAFF. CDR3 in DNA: TGTGCCAGCAGCTCCAGGGTATCAAGGACTGAAGCTTTCTTT.

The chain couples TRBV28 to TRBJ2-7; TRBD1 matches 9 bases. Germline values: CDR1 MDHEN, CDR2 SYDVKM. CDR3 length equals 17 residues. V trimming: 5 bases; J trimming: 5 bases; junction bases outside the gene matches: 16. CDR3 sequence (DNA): TGTGCCAGCAGTGGAAGCCTAGGGACAGGGATCCCCCACGAGCAGTACTTC. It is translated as CASSGSLGTGIPHEQYF.